Listed here are 32 T cell receptor beta chains from one sample, sequenced in a study of blood T cells in healthy people across ages. A second PCR, run for about 7 to 11 cycles, used a sample-barcoded 5' primer plus a J-beta primer mix. TCRdb redid the calling of the 5' RACE reads with MiXCR, one entry per CDR3 protein. The table shows 1.5 million to 2 million distinct CDR3 sequences, with around half occurring only once. The sequencing sample was made of blood. The source of these receptors is a woman between 40 and 50 years old in good health.

This clonotype has only a few counts. CDR3 DNA sequence: TGTGCCAGCCAGAGCGGGGGACCCTACAATGAGCAGTTCTTC. Translating gives CASQSGGPYNEQFF. V and J are TRBV6-2 or TRBV6-3 and TRBJ2-1; the match to TRBD2 covers 8 bases. The CDR3 has 14 residues. In germline, CDR1 is MNHEY, CDR2 SVGEGT. The ends lost 8 bases at V and 2 bases at J; junction bases unmatched: 5.

Note on this clonotype: Its ends do not fully match the called genes, so a read error is possible. In DNA form, the CDR3 reads TGTGCCATCAGGGAGTCTACAACCCAGGAGACCCAGTACTTC. It encodes CAIRESTTQETQYF. The chain uses TRBV10-3 and TRBJ2-5; D gene ambiguous. Germline V gene lookup returns CDR1 ENHRY and CDR2 SYGVKD. The CDR3 contains 14 residues.

This clonotype was picked up a small number of times. The chain recombines TRBV7-2 with TRBJ1-6; D perhaps matches TRBD1 (5 bases). CDR1 is SGHTA, CDR2 FQGNSA, per germline. The CDR3 is made up of 16 amino acids. V lost 5 bases and J 1 base, leaving 12 bases between the germline ends. DNA of the CDR3: TGTGCCAGCAGCCGGAGAGGGGCGTCCTATAATTCACCCCTCCACTTT. It translates to CASSRRGASYNSPLHF.

J is TRBJ2-3 and V is TRBV5-5; D tentatively reads TRBD1 or TRBD2 (6 bases each). Deletions cut 0 bases from V and 5 bases from J, with 16 bases between. The CDR3 loop spans 16 amino acids. The germline V gene has CDR1 SGHKS and CDR2 YYEKEE (reference sequence). This chain's CDR3 is CASSLEGRGQGDTQYF. CDR3 bases: TGTGCCAGCAGCTTGGAGGGCCGGGGGCAGGGAGATACGCAGTATTTT.

The J gene is TRBJ2-2, the V gene TRBV5-1, with D possibly TRBD1 on 6 matching bases. The CDR3 has 15 residues. V lost 5 bases and J lost 4, with 15 bases in between. CDR1 and CDR2 (germline): SGHRS, YFSETQ. The CDR3 reads CASSSGTKSTGELFF. The CDR3 DNA reads as TGCGCCAGCAGTTCCGGGACAAAGAGCACCGGGGAGCTGTTTTTT.

This clonotype occurred a few times. V gene TRBV7-8 combines with J gene TRBJ2-3; possible D gene TRBD1, 6 bases. CDR3 length: 14 amino acids. V was cut by 5 bases and J by 4 bases, with 13 bases left in between. Germline V gene data show CDR1 as SGHVS and CDR2 as FQNEAQ. The CDR3 DNA is TGTGCCAGCAGCCAGGACAGATGGCCAGATACGCAGTATTTT. It encodes CASSQDRWPDTQYF.

V and J are TRBV7-6 and TRBJ2-5; 10 bases map to TRBD1. V shed 5 bases and J 5 bases; nucleotides not matched to a gene: 14. From germline, CDR1 is SGHVS and CDR2 FNYEAQ. This CDR3 has 17 amino acids. The CDR3 coding sequence is TGTGCCAGCAGCGACCGGGACAGGGGTAATCTTGTGGAGACCCAGTACTTC. It translates to CASSDRDRGNLVETQYF.

The sample holds a few counts of this clonotype. The CDR3 loop reads CSADPGEGEKLFF. The CDR3 region has the DNA TGCAGCGCCGACCCAGGGGAGGGTGAAAAACTGTTTTTT. The chain combines TRBV29-1 with TRBJ1-4; D perhaps matches TRBD1 (6 bases). This CDR3 comprises 13 residues. The germline V gene encodes CDR1 SQVTM and CDR2 ANQGSEA. V gave up 7 bases and J gave up 7 bases, with 16 bases separating them.

For the CDR3, the DNA is TGTGCCAGCAGCCATCACTCAGCCGTTTTGGGAGGATCCTACAATGAGCAGTTCTTC. Protein sequence: CASSHHSAVLGGSYNEQFF. J is TRBJ2-1 and V is TRBV7-3; D possibly corresponds to TRBD2 (6 bases). This CDR3 is 19 amino acids long. CDR1 SGHTA and CDR2 FQGTGA come from the germline V gene. The V gene lost 5 bases and the J gene lost 1 base, with 24 bases spanning the gap.

The chain carries TRBV5-1 and TRBJ2-7; D may correspond to TRBD1 or TRBD2 (5 bases each). The assigned J gene may be wrong: the sequence end matches TRBJ2-5 better. The CDR3 is 14 residues long. Germline CDR1 and CDR2: SGHRS and YFSETQ. The CDR3 here is CASSPAKWGETQYF. As DNA, the CDR3 is TGCGCCAGCAGCCCGGCCAAATGGGGGGAGACCCAGTACTTC.

V gene TRBV10-3 combines with J gene TRBJ2-5, with D possibly being TRBD1 (6 bases). The CDR3 sequence is 14 residues long. The germline V gene has CDR1 ENHRY and CDR2 SYGVKD. Trimming stripped 6 bases from V and 4 bases from J, with 15 bases between. DNA of the CDR3: TGTGCCATCAGGGAACCGGACAGCAGAGAGACCCAGTACTTC. It specifies CAIREPDSRETQYF.

This chain joins TRBV20-1 and TRBJ2-7, with D maybe TRBD2 (6 bases). The CDR3 spans 16 residues. V lost 4 bases and J 0 bases, leaving 19 bases between the germline ends. Per germline, CDR1 DFQATT and CDR2 SNEGSKA (reference sequence). CDR3 residues: CSATFNRDFSSYEQYF. CDR3 sequence (DNA): TGCAGTGCTACCTTTAACCGGGACTTTAGCTCCTACGAGCAGTACTTC.

This clonotype was counted ten times or more. The chain couples TRBV29-1 to TRBJ2-5; 11 bases map to TRBD1. The CDR3 loop spans 19 amino acids. The junction had 14 bases not matched to a gene; V was cut back by 0 bases and J by 2 bases. In germline, CDR1 is SQVTM, CDR2 ANQGSEA. The CDR3 region is CSVEDSRTGGPVRQETQYF. DNA for the CDR3: TGCAGCGTTGAAGATAGTAGGACAGGGGGCCCCGTGAGGCAAGAGACCCAGTACTTC.

The CDR3 DNA follows: TGTGCCAGCAGTGAAGAGAACGTGCGTAATACGCAGTATTTT. It translates to CASSEENVRNTQYF. The chain combines TRBV25-1 with TRBJ2-3, with no clear D. The CDR3 runs 14 residues. From germline, CDR1 is MGHDK and CDR2 SYGVNS. Trimming took 2 bases from V and 7 from J, leaving 13 bases between them.

The chain links TRBV7-9 to TRBJ2-3; maybe TRBD2 (5 bases). V lost 8 bases, J lost 0 bases, and 12 bases lay in between. The germline V gene encodes CDR1 SEHNR and CDR2 FQNEAQ (reference sequence). This CDR3 contains 14 residues. Written as DNA, the CDR3 is TGTGCCAGCGCAGCGGAAACTAGCACAGATACGCAGTATTTT. Its translation is CASAAETSTDTQYF.

The rearrangement uses TRBV6-2 or TRBV6-3 and TRBJ1-2, with TRBD1 as a possible D gene (5 bases). CDR3 length equals 13 residues. CDR1 is MNHEY and CDR2 is SVGEGT in the germline V gene. Trimming took 5 bases from V and 5 from J, leaving 12 bases between them. CDR3 sequence (DNA): TGTGCCAGCAGTGCGGCAGGGATGTATGGCTACACCTTC. This sequence encodes CASSAAGMYGYTF.

The rearrangement links TRBV20-1 to TRBJ2-1; 9 nucleotides align to TRBD2. Trimming took 2 bases from V and 4 from J; bases not matched to a gene: 6. Germline V gene lookup returns CDR1 DFQATT and CDR2 SNEGSKA (reference sequence). The CDR3 consists of 15 residues. CDR3 nucleotides: TGCAGTGCTAGAAAGCTAGCGGGGAGGTACAATGAGCAGTTCTTC. It encodes CSARKLAGRYNEQFF.

The V call is TRBV7-2, the J call TRBJ2-1; 10 nucleotides match TRBD2. CDR1 and CDR2 from the germline V gene are SGHTA and FQGNSA. The CDR3 runs to 15 residues. After removal of 5 bases from V and 6 bases from J, the junction contained 7 bases not matched to a gene. The CDR3 loop is CASSPRQRGGNEQFF. CDR3 sequence (DNA): TGTGCCAGCAGCCCGCGCCAGCGGGGGGGCAATGAGCAGTTCTTC.

The table lists this clonotype with a few counts. The rearrangement joins TRBV7-9 to TRBJ2-7; 8 bases match TRBD1. The CDR3 is 15 residues long. Germline-derived CDR1 and CDR2 are SEHNR and FQNEAQ (reference sequence). The V and J ends lost 5 bases and 0 bases, in that order; junction bases with no gene match: 6. CDR3 DNA: TGTGCCAGCAGCCAAAACAGGGGGGACTCCTACGAGCAGTACTTC. As protein: CASSQNRGDSYEQYF.

This chain joins TRBV15 and TRBJ2-7; tentatively, D is TRBD1 (6 bases). The CDR3 contains 15 residues. CDR1 is LNHNV and CDR2 is YYDKDF in the germline V gene (reference sequence). Trimming took off 0 bases at V and 4 bases at J, with 13 bases between the two ends. The CDR3 reads CATSREGQGLYEQYF. In DNA, the CDR3 is TGTGCCACCAGCAGAGAAGGGCAGGGGTTGTACGAGCAGTACTTC.

This clonotype was counted between two and nine times. V usage is TRBV6-1 and J usage is TRBJ2-1, with D maybe TRBD2 (5 bases). The CDR3 runs 15 residues. V lost 7 bases, J lost 3 bases, and 16 bases lay in between. Germline CDR1 MNHNS, CDR2 SASEGT. The chain's CDR3 is CASTQDYPLYNEQFF. In nucleotides, the CDR3 is TGTGCCAGCACTCAAGACTACCCCCTCTACAATGAGCAGTTCTTC.

To note about this clonotype: Its ends do not fully match the called genes, so a read error is possible. The rearrangement uses TRBV12-3 or TRBV12-4 and TRBJ2-3, with D unresolved. This CDR3 has 15 amino acids. CDR3 region: CAGSPRAGSTDTQYF. The CDR3 nucleotides are TGTGCCGGCAGCCCAAGGGCAGGTAGCACAGATACGCAGTATTTT.

This chain connects TRBV6-2 or TRBV6-3 to TRBJ2-7, with 8 bases lining up with TRBD2. The V and J ends lost 0 bases and 0 bases, in that order; junction bases with no gene match: 4. This CDR3 contains 16 residues. From germline, CDR1 is MNHEY and CDR2 SVGEGT. As DNA, the CDR3 is TGTGCCAGCAGTTACTCGACGGGGGGGCTCTCCTACGAGCAGTACTTC. Translated, it gives CASSYSTGGLSYEQYF.

In its sample, this clonotype was seen a few times. V gene TRBV5-1 combines with J gene TRBJ2-5; weak D call: TRBD1 (5 bases). Germline V gene lookup returns CDR1 SGHRS and CDR2 YFSETQ. The V end lost 4 bases, the J end lost 4 bases, and 17 bases lay between the germline ends. The CDR3 contains 15 residues. The CDR3, as DNA: TGCGCCAGCAGCCCGGAAATTAAAAGGGGAGAGACCCAGTACTTC. It yields the protein CASSPEIKRGETQYF.

In its sample, this clonotype was seen a few times. A junction end diverges from the germline sequence, so it may reflect a read error. This chain links TRBV15 with TRBJ2-3; D gene uncertain. Looked up from germline, CDR1 is LNHNV and CDR2 is YYDKDF (reference sequence). The CDR3 contains 14 residues. The DNA for the CDR3 is TGTGCCACCAGGAGAGTGGCAGCCACAGATACGCAGTATTTT. This codes for CATRRVAATDTQYF.

This chain joins TRBV21-1 and TRBJ2-4; the D call of TRBD1 is as the table states it, not checked on the DNA. TRBV21-1 is marked as a pseudogene. This CDR3 is 14 amino acids long. As DNA, the CDR3 is TGTGCCAGCAGGATAGGGGGTGGCAAAAACATTCAGTACTTC. Its protein is CASRIGGGKNIQYF.

The V call is TRBV20-1, the J call TRBJ1-5; unclear D gene. From germline, CDR1 is DFQATT and CDR2 SNEGSKA (reference sequence). Trimming removed 4 bases from V and 3 bases from J, with 7 bases in between. The CDR3 has 12 amino acids. The CDR3 bases are TGCAGTGCTACAGCCTCCAATCAGCCCCAGCATTTT. The encoded protein is CSATASNQPQHF.

V is TRBV27 and J is TRBJ2-7; D unclear. V lost 1 base, J lost 0 bases, and 4 bases lay in between. The CDR3 runs 13 residues. In germline, CDR1 is MNHEY, CDR2 SMNVEV (reference sequence). CDR3 loop: CASSLFSSYEQYF. The CDR3 bases are TGTGCCAGCAGTTTATTCAGCTCCTACGAGCAGTACTTC.

This clonotype was seen a handful of times. V and J are TRBV28 and TRBJ2-5; 10 nucleotides line up with TRBD2. After removal of 3 bases from V and 2 bases from J, the junction contained 18 bases not matched to a gene. Germline CDR1 MDHEN, CDR2 SYDVKM. The CDR3 has 20 amino acids. The CDR3, as DNA: TGTGCCAGCAGTTTCCCAACTAACCTTAGCGGGGGGCCGATACAAGAGACCCAGTACTTC. Protein product: CASSFPTNLSGGPIQETQYF.

The chain is built from TRBV21-1 and TRBJ2-5; TRBD1 is the table's D call, not checked against the DNA. The J call may be faulty, since TRBJ2-7 better matches the DNA end. TRBV21-1 is assigned pseudogene status. The length of the CDR3 is 17 residues. The CDR3 spells CASSPAINPGQGFEQYF. The DNA of the CDR3 is TGTGCCAGCAGCCCCGCGATAAATCCGGGACAGGGATTCGAGCAGTACTTC.

The V gene is TRBV12-3 or TRBV12-4, the J gene TRBJ2-4; perhaps TRBD1 as D (5 bases). With the DNA end fitting TRBJ2-5 better, the J assignment may be wrong. CDR3 size: 14 residues. This CDR3 is CASSLMGPDKTQYF. CDR3 nucleotides: TGTGCCAGCAGTTTGATGGGGCCCGATAAGACCCAGTACTTC.

This clonotype was detected only a few times. V gene TRBV12-3 or TRBV12-4 combines with J gene TRBJ2-5; TRBD1 matches at 10 bases. This CDR3 comprises 14 residues. The V gene end was trimmed by 6 bases and the J gene end by 7 bases; junction bases not matched to a gene: 8. The CDR3 DNA reads TGTGCCAGCAGACCGACAGGGGGCTTGGGGACCCAGTACTTC. Its protein product is CASRPTGGLGTQYF.